This TCR beta chain was identified in a study of somatic mutations in cytotoxic T cells in rheumatoid arthritis. Study-wide context: Sorted by flow to nearly 100% purity were some V beta antibody-stained T-cell populations, including V beta1+ cells sequenced for TCRB.

Per the original data handling: Patient CD8+ clones above 1% seldom matched published virus-specific TCRB sequences. Profiling relied on immunoSEQ multiplex PCR, and the TCRdb table lists in-frame clones only, not all of them. V and J calls and clone size come straight from that table; D and trimming were deduced from the DNA. This sample has about 16,000 clones, with about 77% found just once. Regarding the study as a whole: The CD8+ clonality of rheumatoid arthritis patients increased with age, whereas that of healthy controls did not. It was found that CD8+ T-cell clonality in rheumatoid arthritis patients did not differ significantly from that in age-matched healthy controls.

A word on this clone: Its cognate antigen is unknown.

The source of this sequence is an adult with rheumatoid arthritis. The sequencing sample was made of CD8+ T cells sorted from blood.

CDR3 sequence reads: CASTLTPTGTHYEWQYF. As DNA, the CDR3 is TGCGCCAGTACCCTAACACCTACAGGAACCCACTACGAGTGGCAGTACTTC. The chain employs TRBV4-1 and TRBJ2-7, with D maybe TRBD1 (5 bases). Germline V gene sequence: CDR1 MGHRA, CDR2 YSYEKL. CDR3 size: 17 residues. The V and J ends lost 9 bases and 9 bases respectively, with 33 bases between them.